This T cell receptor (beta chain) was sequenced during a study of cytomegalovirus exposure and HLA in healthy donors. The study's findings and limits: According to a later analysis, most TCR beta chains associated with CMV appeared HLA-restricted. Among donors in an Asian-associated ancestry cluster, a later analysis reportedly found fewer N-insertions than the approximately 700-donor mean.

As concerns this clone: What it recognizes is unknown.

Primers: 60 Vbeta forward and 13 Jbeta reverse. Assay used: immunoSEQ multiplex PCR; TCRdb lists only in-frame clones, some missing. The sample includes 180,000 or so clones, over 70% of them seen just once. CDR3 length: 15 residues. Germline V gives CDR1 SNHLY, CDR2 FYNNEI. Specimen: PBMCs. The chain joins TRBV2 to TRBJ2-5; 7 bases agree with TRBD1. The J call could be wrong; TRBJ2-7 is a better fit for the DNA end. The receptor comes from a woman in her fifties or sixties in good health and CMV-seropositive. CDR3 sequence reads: CASSSDRAGGYEQYF. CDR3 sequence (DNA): TGTGCCAGCAGTTCTGACAGGGCGGGTGGCTACGAGCAGTACTTC.